The present TCR beta chain was sequenced within a study of human T cells and chemical hapten exposure. Turning to the study itself: On 2 cm by 2 cm of upper inner arm skin, sensitization was performed with 2% DPC. Regarding the study as a whole: Patch test score rose with PT1 expanded TCR count, significant at thresholds 8, 16 and 32, not 4.

This clonotype was counted ten times or more. Its cognate antigen is unknown. TCRdb called the RACE reads again in MiXCR, with one record for every CDR3 protein. Among 70,000 to 95,000 distinct CDR3 sequences listed, more than 6.5% were seen once. Time point given: patch test 2, 6 weeks after DPC sensitization. Treatment specified: therapeutic diphenylcyclopropenone sensitization with weekly scalp DPC. Before extraction, the whole blood was not fractionated, and total RNA was taken from it. The CDR3 loop spans 13 amino acids. CDR1 is SQVTM and CDR2 is ANQGSEA in the germline V gene. With V trimmed by 7 bases and J by 5 bases, 7 bases remained unmatched.

The starting material was whole blood, obtained in connection with sensitization to the hapten diphenylcyclopropenone (DPC). V is TRBV29-1 and J is TRBJ1-1, with 10 bases fitting TRBD1. The receptor was derived from a woman in her twenties or thirties with alopecia areata. Some clones in this sample may be carry-over from other donors' samples. CDR3 residues: CSGGQGEGTEAFF. CDR3 nucleotides: TGCAGCGGTGGACAGGGGGAAGGGACTGAAGCTTTCTTT.